The present entry profiles one TCR beta chain with its context. Its specificity is unknown. These data belong to a study of glioma-infiltrating T cells after dendritic cell vaccination. Study-wide results and limits: Higher TCR clonality did not directly relate to longer survival.

The germline V and J ends were trimmed by 0 bases and 1 base, with 9 bases remaining between them. Germline assignment: CDR1 MGHRA and CDR2 YSYEKL. This CDR3 contains 15 residues. Assay: immunoSEQ multiplex PCR; the TCRdb copy retains only in-frame clones and omits some. This sample has around 97,000 clones; 81% occur once, and the top ten carry 9.5% to 15%. This clonotype originated in a human donor with glioblastoma. This rearrangement joins TRBV4-1 to TRBJ1-1, with D perhaps TRBD1 (6 bases). The starting material was blood, obtained before dendritic cell vaccination. CDR3 amino acids: CASSQETGQNTEAFF. CDR3 nucleotides: TGCGCCAGCAGCCAAGAGACAGGCCAGAACACTGAAGCTTTCTTT.